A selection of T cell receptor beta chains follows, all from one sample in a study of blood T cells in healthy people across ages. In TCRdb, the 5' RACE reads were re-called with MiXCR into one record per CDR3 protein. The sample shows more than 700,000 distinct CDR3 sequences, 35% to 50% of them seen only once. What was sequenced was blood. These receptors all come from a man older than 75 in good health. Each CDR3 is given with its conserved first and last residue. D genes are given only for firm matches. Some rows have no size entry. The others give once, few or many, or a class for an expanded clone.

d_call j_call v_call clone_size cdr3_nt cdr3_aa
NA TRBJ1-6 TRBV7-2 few TGTGCCAGCAGCTTGGTCCCCCGGGGTGGCGGAGGGATCTATAATTCACCCCTCCACTTT CASSLVPRGGGGIYNSPLHF
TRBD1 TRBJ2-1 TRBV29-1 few TGCAGCGTTGAAGATCCCCAGACAGGGAGAATTGGGTTCTTC CSVEDPQTGRIGFF
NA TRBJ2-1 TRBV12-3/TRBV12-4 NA TGTGCCAGCAGTTTCAGTTCTCGCAATGAGCAGTTCTTC CASSFSSRNEQFF
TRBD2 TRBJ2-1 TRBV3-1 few TGTGCCAGCAGCCCCCTAGCGGGAGCCAATGAGCAGTTCTTC CASSPLAGANEQFF
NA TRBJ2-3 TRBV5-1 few TGCGCCAGCAGCTTGCTTGGTCAAACAGATACGCAGTATTTT CASSLLGQTDTQYF
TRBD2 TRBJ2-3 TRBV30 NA TGTGCCGGCTCTGGCGGGAGGGAAACAGATACGCAGTATTTT CAGSGGRETDTQYF
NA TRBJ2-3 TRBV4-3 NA TGCGCCAGCAGCCAAGATAGTGTGACTAGGGGAAAGGCGGATACGCAGTATTTT CASSQDSVTRGKADTQYF
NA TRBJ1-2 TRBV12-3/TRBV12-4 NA TGTGCCAGCAGCTATTTAGGGGGACATGGCTACACCTTC CASSYLGGHGYTF
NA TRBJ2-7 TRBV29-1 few TGCAGCGTGCTGGACGGCACCTACGAGCAGTACTTC CSVLDGTYEQYF
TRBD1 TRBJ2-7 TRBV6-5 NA TGTGCCAGCACCCCTGACAGGGCCAAAGGCAATGAGCAGTACTTC CASTPDRAKGNEQYF
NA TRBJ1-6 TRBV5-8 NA TGTGCCAGCAGTCACGACAAGCGGGATAATTCACCCCTCCACTTT CASSHDKRDNSPLHF
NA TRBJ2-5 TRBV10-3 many TGTGCCATCAGTGAAGAGAGCGGACTTGGGGAGACCCAGTACTTC CAISEESGLGETQYF
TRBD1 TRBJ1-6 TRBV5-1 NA TGCGCCAGCAGCTTGAGTGAGAACAGGGGCTCACCTCTCCACTTT CASSLSENRGSPLHF
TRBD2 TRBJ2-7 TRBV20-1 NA TGCAGTGCTAGCTCCGGACTAGCGGCCATCTACGAGCAGTACTTC CSASSGLAAIYEQYF
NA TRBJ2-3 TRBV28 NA TGTGCCAGCAGTACCTGGACAGTCACAGATACGCAGTATTTT CASSTWTVTDTQYF
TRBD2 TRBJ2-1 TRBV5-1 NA TGCGCCAGCAGCTTGGTGACTAGCGGTAACAATGGGCAGTTCTTC CASSLVTSGNNGQFF
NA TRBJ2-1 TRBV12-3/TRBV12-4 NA TGTGCCAGCAGTTCAGGGACCAATGAGCAGTTCTTC CASSSGTNEQFF
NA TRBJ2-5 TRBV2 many TGTGCCAGCAGTGAAGTGGCAGGGTTATACCAAGAGACCCAGTACTTC CASSEVAGLYQETQYF
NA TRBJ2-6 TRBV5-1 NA TGCGCCAGCAGCTTGGGCATCTCTGGGGCCAACGCCCTGACTTTC CASSLGISGANALTF
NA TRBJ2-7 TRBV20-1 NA TGCAGTGCTAGTGTGGGAAAGCGCTACGAGCAGTACTTC CSASVGKRYEQYF
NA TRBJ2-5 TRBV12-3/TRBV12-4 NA TGTGCCAGCAGTTTTCCTGGTGTAGAGACCCAGTACTTC CASSFPGVETQYF
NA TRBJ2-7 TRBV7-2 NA TGTGCCAGCAGCTTAAATCCGGGACCAGGCTACGAGCAGTACTTC CASSLNPGPGYEQYF
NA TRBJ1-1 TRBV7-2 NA TGTGCCAGCAGCCCTAAGAAGAACACTGAAGCTTTCTTT CASSPKKNTEAFF
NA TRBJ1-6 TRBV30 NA TGTGCCTGGAGTGTATGCGGAGGGGCAACGCCACCCCTCCACTTT CAWSVCGGATPPLHF
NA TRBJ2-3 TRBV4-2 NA TGTGCCAGCAGAGAGGGGAGCACAGATACGCAGTATTTT CASREGSTDTQYF
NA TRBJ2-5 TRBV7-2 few TGTGCCAGCACGACACAGCCTGCAGGGGGGGAGACCCAGTACTTC CASTTQPAGGETQYF
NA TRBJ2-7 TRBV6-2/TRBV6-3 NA TGTGCCACACTCCGGGCTTCGACCTACGAGCAGTACTTC CATLRASTYEQYF
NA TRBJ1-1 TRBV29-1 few TGCAGCGTTGAAGATCTGGTGGGGCGTATGAACACTGAAGCTTTCTTT CSVEDLVGRMNTEAFF